The next 7 T cell receptor beta chains were all read from a single sample in a study of blood T cell repertoires in COVID-19. Some clones are missing from TCRdb's copy, which holds only in-frame ones; the method was immunoSEQ multiplex PCR. The table shows some 37,000 clones, with about 88% occurring only once. The sample was peripheral blood. These TCRs come from a man over 45 in a cohort sampled during active COVID-19.

The V and J genes are TRBV12-2 and TRBJ2-7; no DNA check was done on the table's D call, TRBD2. TRBV12-2 has pseudogene status. The length of the CDR3 is 17 residues. The CDR3 loop is CASRFGTSGGWVYEQYF. The CDR3 DNA follows: TGTGCAAGTCGCTTCGGGACTAGCGGGGGGTGGGTCTACGAGCAGTACTTC.

The chain has TRBV5-6 and TRBJ2-7; possible D gene TRBD1, 5 bases. The CDR3 loop spans 18 amino acids. V was trimmed by 1 base and J by 1 base, leaving 21 bases between them. Looked up from germline, CDR1 is SGHDT and CDR2 is YYEEEE. The CDR3 DNA is TGTGCCAGCAGCTTGAAGGGCAGGGCCCCACCCTTTTCCTACGAGCAGTACGTC. This encodes CASSLKGRAPPFSYEQYV.

The CDR3 coding sequence is TGCGCCAGCAGCCTTTCGTCCGGGGGGAACACTGAAGCTTTCTTT. Its translation: CASSLSSGGNTEAFF. The genes are TRBV4-1 and TRBJ1-1, with D possibly being TRBD1 (5 bases). V lost 4 bases and J lost 1, with 13 bases in between. The germline V gene has CDR1 MGHRA and CDR2 YSYEKL. The CDR3 spans 15 residues.

The chain links TRBV18 to TRBJ2-7, with TRBD1 identical over 9 bases. Trimming at V came to 4 bases and at J to 1 base, leaving 8 bases not matched to a gene. The CDR3 has 16 amino acids. Germline-derived CDR1 and CDR2 are KGHSH and LQKENI. The CDR3 sequence is CASSLSGQGRSYEQYF. CDR3 DNA: TGTGCCAGCTCACTGTCGGGACAGGGCCGTTCCTACGAGCAGTACTTC.

The chain carries TRBV27 and TRBJ1-1; 8 bases fit TRBD1. Germline V gene lookup returns CDR1 MNHEY and CDR2 SMNVEV (reference sequence). CDR3 size: 14 residues. V lost 6 bases and J lost 5; bases outside the gene matches: 8. As DNA, the CDR3 is TGTGCCAGCAGGGTTCAGGGGGCGCCGACTGAAGCTTTCTTT. Its translation: CASRVQGAPTEAFF.

The J gene is TRBJ2-7, the V gene TRBV10-3, with 13 nucleotides matching TRBD2. CDR1 ENHRY and CDR2 SYGVKD come from the germline V gene. With V trimmed by 5 bases and J by 3 bases, 4 bases remained unmatched. The CDR3 runs 15 residues. The CDR3 nucleotides are TGTGCCATCAGTTTACTAGCGGGGGGGGACTACGAGCAGTACTTC. It specifies CAISLLAGGDYEQYF.

Concerning this clone: The sample holds other DNA sequences that translate to the same CDR3. This chain joins TRBV4-1 and TRBJ2-3; 8 nucleotides match TRBD1. This CDR3 has 15 amino acids. Trimming cost V 4 bases and J 2 bases; bases outside gene matches: 5. CDR1 is MGHRA and CDR2 is YSYEKL in the germline V gene. The CDR3: CASSRGQGPTDTQYF. CDR3 coding DNA: TGCGCCAGCAGCCGTGGACAGGGACCCACAGATACGCAGTATTTT.